This T cell receptor beta chain was sequenced in a study of T cell responses to AZD1222 COVID-19 vaccine. This clone was observed a handful of times. Profiled with immunoSEQ multiplex PCR; TCRdb holds only in-frame clones, not every one. Among approximately 100,000 clones listed, roughly 90% were seen once. The germline V gene has CDR1 SGHTA and CDR2 FQGNSA. V dropped 5 bases and J dropped 12; count of bases not matched to a gene: 7. This CDR3 is 13 amino acids long. The V call is TRBV7-2, the J call TRBJ2-1; 10 bases are a match to TRBD2. The specimen was peripheral blood, collected on day 0 of AZD1222 vaccination. The clonotype comes from an adult in good health. CDR3 in amino acids: CASSPERLAGQFF. The DNA for the CDR3 is TGTGCCAGCAGCCCCGAACGACTAGCGGGGCAGTTCTTC.